The T cell receptor (beta chain) under discussion was sequenced for a study of post-analysis software for immune sequencing data. The V gene end was trimmed by 6 bases and the J gene end by 3 bases; junction bases not matched to a gene: 14. This CDR3 is 15 amino acids long. CDR1 and CDR2 from the germline V gene are DFQATT and SNEGSKA (reference sequence). Findings and limits, study-wide: Patients had higher frequencies than controls of five TRBV segments, including TRBV5-6, TRBV5-1 and TRBV20-1.

The TCR beta cDNA libraries carried unique molecular identifiers. TCRdb called the PCR reads again in MiXCR, with one record for every CDR3 protein. The sample holds 350,000 to 450,000 distinct CDR3 sequences, approximately 42% seen once. Note on this clonotype: Its antigen is undetermined.

The chain employs TRBV20-1 and TRBJ2-7; 7 bases align to TRBD1. The sample comprised blood. The TCR comes from a girl aged 2-10 years with multiple sclerosis. The CDR3 spells CSAPRDSGTVYEQYF. CDR3 in DNA: TGCAGTGCCCCTCGGGACAGCGGAACTGTCTACGAGCAGTACTTC.